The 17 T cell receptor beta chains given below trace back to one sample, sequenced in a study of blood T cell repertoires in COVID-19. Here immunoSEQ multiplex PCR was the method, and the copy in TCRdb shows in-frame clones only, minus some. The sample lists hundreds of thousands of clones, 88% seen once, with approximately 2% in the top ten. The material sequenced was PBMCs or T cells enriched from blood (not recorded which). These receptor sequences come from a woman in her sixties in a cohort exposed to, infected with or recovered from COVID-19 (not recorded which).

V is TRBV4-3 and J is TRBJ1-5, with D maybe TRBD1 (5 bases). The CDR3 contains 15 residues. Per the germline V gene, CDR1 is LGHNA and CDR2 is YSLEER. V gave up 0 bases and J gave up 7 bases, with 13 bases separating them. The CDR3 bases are TGCGCCAGCAGCCAAGATTATGGGGGGAACCAGCCCCAGCATTTT. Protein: CASSQDYGGNQPQHF.

In nucleotides, the CDR3 is TGCGCCAGCAGCCAACTTCAAGGGGTTGGGGGCACAAACATTCAGTACTTC. Encoded protein: CASSQLQGVGGTNIQYF. V gene TRBV4-1 combines with J gene TRBJ2-4, with a tentative D call TRBD1 (6 bases). The CDR3 has 17 residues. The V gene's germline CDR1 is MGHRA and CDR2 YSYEKL. The V and J ends lost 2 bases and 6 bases respectively, with 20 bases between them.

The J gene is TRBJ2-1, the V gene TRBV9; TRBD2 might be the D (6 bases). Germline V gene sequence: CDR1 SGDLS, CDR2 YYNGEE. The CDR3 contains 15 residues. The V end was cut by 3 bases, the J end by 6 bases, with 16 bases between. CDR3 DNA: TGTGCCAGCAGCGCCTCTTTAGGGACTTTCAATGAGCAGTTCTTC. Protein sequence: CASSASLGTFNEQFF.

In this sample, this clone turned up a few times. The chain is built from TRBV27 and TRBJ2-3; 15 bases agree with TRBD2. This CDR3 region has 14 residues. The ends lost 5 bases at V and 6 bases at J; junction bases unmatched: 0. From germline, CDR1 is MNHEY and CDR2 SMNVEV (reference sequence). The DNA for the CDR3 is TGTGCCAGCAGTGGACTAGCGGGAGGGGATACGCAGTATTTT. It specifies CASSGLAGGDTQYF.

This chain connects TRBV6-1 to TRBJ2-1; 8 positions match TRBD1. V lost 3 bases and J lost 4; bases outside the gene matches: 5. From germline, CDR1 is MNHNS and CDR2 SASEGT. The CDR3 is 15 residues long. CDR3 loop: CASSDPGQAYNEQFF. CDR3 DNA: TGTGCCAGCAGTGACCCGGGACAGGCTTACAATGAGCAGTTCTTC.

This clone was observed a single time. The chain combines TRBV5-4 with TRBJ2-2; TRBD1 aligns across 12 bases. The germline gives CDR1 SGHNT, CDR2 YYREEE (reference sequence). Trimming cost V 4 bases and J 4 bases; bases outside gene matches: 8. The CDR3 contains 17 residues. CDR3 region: CASSKPGQGASTGELFF. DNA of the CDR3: TGTGCCAGCAGCAAGCCGGGACAGGGGGCGAGCACCGGGGAGCTGTTTTTT.

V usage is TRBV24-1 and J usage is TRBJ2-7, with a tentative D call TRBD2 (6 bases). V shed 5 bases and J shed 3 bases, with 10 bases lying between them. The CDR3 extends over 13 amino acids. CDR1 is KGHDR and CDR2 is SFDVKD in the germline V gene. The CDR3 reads CATSGAGSYEQYF. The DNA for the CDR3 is TGTGCCACCAGTGGTGCGGGAAGCTACGAGCAGTACTTC.

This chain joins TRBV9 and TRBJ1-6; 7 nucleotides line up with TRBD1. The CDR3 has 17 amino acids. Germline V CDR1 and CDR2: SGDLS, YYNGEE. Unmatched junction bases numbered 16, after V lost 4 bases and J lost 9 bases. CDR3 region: CASSPRTGGTLGSPLHF. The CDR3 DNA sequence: TGTGCCAGCAGCCCACGGACAGGAGGGACCCTCGGTTCACCCCTCCACTTT.

In DNA form, the CDR3 reads TGTGCCAGCAGCGTAGACCCGACAGGTGGCACTGAAGCTTTCTTT. This sequence encodes CASSVDPTGGTEAFF. This chain joins TRBV9 and TRBJ1-1; D perhaps matches TRBD1 (6 bases). CDR1 and CDR2 from the germline V gene are SGDLS and YYNGEE. V was pared by 0 bases and J by 4 bases, with 13 bases between. The CDR3 extends over 15 amino acids.

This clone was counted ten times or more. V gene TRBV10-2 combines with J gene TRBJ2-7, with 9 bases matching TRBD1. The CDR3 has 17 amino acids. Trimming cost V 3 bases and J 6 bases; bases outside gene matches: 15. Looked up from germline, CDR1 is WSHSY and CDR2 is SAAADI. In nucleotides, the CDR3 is TGCGCCAGCAGTGACCCCGGGTCAACAGGGGGCCAGGCCGAGCAGTACTTC. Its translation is CASSDPGSTGGQAEQYF.

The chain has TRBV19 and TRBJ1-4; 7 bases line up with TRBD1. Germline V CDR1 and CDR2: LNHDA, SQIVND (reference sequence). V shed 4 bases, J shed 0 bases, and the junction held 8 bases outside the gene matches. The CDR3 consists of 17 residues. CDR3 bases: TGTGCCAGTAGTAGAACAGGGGCGGTTGCAACTAATGAAAAACTGTTTTTT. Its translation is CASSRTGAVATNEKLFF.

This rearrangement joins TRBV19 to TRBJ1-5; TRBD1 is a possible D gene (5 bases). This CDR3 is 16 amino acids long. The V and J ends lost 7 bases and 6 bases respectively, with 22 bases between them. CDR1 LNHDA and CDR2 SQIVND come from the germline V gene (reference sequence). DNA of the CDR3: TGTGCCAGTAACCCGGAGGGCAGTCCAAGGGGTCAGCCCCAGCATTTT. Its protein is CASNPEGSPRGQPQHF.

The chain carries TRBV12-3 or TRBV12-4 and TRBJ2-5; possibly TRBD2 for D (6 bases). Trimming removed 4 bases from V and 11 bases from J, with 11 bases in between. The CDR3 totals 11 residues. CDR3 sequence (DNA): TGTGCCAGCAGTTCGGGAGTTCTACAGTACTTC. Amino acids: CASSSGVLQYF.

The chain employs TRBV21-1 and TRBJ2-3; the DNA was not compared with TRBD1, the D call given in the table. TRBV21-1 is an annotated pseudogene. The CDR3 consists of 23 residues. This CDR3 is CASSKAVATGRPGPRTLTDTQYF. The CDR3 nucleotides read TGTGCCAGCAGCAAAGCGGTGGCGACAGGGCGACCGGGACCCAGAACCCTCACAGATACGCAGTATTTT.

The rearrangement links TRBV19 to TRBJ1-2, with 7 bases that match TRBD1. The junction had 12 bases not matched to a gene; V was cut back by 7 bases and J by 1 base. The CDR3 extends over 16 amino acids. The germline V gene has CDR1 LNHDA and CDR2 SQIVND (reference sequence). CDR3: CASTRQGDLLNYGYTF. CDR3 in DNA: TGTGCCAGTACTAGACAGGGCGATCTCCTTAACTATGGCTACACCTTC.

Here the CDR3 DNA reads TGTGCCAGCAGCCAAGATTTGGGCAGCCCTAATTCACCCCTCCACTTT. It codes for CASSQDLGSPNSPLHF. The rearrangement joins TRBV4-2 to TRBJ1-6; D call uncertain. Trimming removed 0 bases at V and 6 bases at J, with 12 bases between. The CDR3 covers 16 residues. Germline CDR1 reads LGHNA; CDR2 reads YNFKEQ.

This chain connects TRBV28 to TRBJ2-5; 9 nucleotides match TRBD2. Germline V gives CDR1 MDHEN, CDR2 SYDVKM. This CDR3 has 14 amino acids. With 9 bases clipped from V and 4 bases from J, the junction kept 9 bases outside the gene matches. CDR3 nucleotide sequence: TGTGCCAGTAGAGTAGGGACTAGCATAGAGACCCAGTACTTC. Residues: CASRVGTSIETQYF.